The text below deals with one TCR beta chain. Its antigen is as yet unknown. The data belong to a study of cytomegalovirus exposure and HLA in healthy donors. Findings and caveats of the study: In a later analysis, the majority of CMV-associated beta chains seemingly showed HLA restriction. Reportedly, fewer N-insertions than the roughly 700-donor mean appeared in an Asian-associated ancestry cluster in a later analysis. A likely sequencing artifact accounted for one observed cluster of highly shared sequence variants. Later, TCR association rates were found to vary by HLA locus, highest for DRB1 and lowest for HLA-C.

The PCR had 60 Vbeta and 13 Jbeta primers. The table came from immunoSEQ multiplex PCR; TCRdb's copy has only in-frame clones and leaves some out. The table includes approximately 93,000 clones, more than 70% detected once. After removal of 3 bases from V and 6 bases from J, the junction contained 5 bases not matched to a gene. The germline gives CDR1 LNHNV, CDR2 YYDKDF (reference sequence). The CDR3 loop spans 14 amino acids. Input material: PBMCs. The rearrangement links TRBV15 to TRBJ2-1, with 7 bases lining up with TRBD1. The origin of this receptor is a woman aged 40 to 50 in good health and CMV-seronegative. The CDR3 bases are TGTGCCACCAGCAGGACAGGGCCTTTCAATGAGCAGTTCTTC. Amino acid sequence: CATSRTGPFNEQFF.